This T cell receptor (beta chain) derives from a study of T cells after yellow fever vaccination. Study-wide results and caveats: Although most clonotypes did not, a small share appeared in both CD4 and CD8 compartments.

This CDR3 comprises 16 residues. The germline V gene has CDR1 SGHNT and CDR2 YYREEE (reference sequence). Unmatched junction bases numbered 10, after V lost 2 bases and J lost 5 bases. TCRdb ran MiXCR on the 5' RACE reads and lists one entry per CDR3 protein. The sample lists fewer than 650,000 distinct CDR3 sequences, around a fifth occurring once. This clonotype was detected many times. The antigen is unknown. V and J are TRBV5-4 and TRBJ2-3; 8 bases line up with TRBD2. The sequences come from PBMCs, collected approximately 22 days after the first yellow fever vaccination. The TCR sequence derives from a man aged 18 to 30 who received the YFV17D yellow fever vaccine. The CDR3 DNA reads TGTGCCAGCAGCTTCTGGAACGGGGGGGCTGGAGATACGCAGTATTTT. Translation gives CASSFWNGGAGDTQYF.